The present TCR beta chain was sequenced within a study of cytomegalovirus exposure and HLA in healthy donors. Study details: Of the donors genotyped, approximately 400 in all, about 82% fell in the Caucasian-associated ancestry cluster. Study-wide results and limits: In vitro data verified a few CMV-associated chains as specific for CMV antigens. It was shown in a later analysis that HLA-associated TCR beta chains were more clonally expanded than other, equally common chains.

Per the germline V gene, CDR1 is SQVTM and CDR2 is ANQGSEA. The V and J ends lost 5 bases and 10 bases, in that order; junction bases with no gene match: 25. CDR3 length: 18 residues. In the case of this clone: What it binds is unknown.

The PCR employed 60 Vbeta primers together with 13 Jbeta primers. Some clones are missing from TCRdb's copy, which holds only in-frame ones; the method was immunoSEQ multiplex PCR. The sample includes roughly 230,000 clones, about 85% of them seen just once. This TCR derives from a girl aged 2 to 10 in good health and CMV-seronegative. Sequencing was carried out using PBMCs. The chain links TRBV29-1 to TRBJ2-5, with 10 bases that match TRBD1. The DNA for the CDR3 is TGCAGCGTTACCACCCATCCGGGACAGGGGACTCACAGGGGGGGCCAGTACTTC. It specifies CSVTTHPGQGTHRGGQYF.